What follows is one T cell receptor (beta chain) and its context. Antigen unknown. Assay used: immunoSEQ multiplex PCR; TCRdb lists only in-frame clones, some missing. The table shows some 170,000 clones, with 70% to 90% occurring only once. This sample was included in a study of T cell responses to AZD1222 COVID-19 vaccine. On the study more broadly: Both about-4-week and about-12-week second-dose recipients were combined.

Notes on the study in general: Donors, mostly white British, included more females; clonal diversity was possibly underestimated. It was only a handful of AZD1222 recipients who were seropositive at baseline. Targeting of unmutated variant regions was reportedly seen in nearly half of spike-specific TCRs.

CDR3 length: 12 residues. CDR1 and CDR2 (germline): LGHDT, YNNKEL (reference sequence). V dropped 4 bases and J dropped 8; count of bases not matched to a gene: 3. The material was peripheral blood, obtained on day 0 of AZD1222 vaccination. The chain uses TRBV3-1 (or the pseudogene TRBV3-2) and TRBJ1-1, with TRBD1 identical over 8 bases. The receptor was derived from an adult in good health. CDR3 protein: CASSLRGPEAFF. In DNA form, the CDR3 reads TGTGCCAGCAGCCTCAGGGGGCCGGAAGCTTTCTTT.